Sequencing of this TCR beta chain was carried out in a study of blood T cells in healthy people across ages. On the study more broadly: Researchers report that template switching captured about one barcoded beta molecule per two T cells.

Using a J-beta primer mix together with a sample-barcoded 5' primer, a second PCR was run for roughly 6 to 12 cycles. The template-switch adaptor, which had 12 random nucleotides, put a tag on each cDNA molecule. TCRdb ran MiXCR on the 5' RACE reads and lists one entry per CDR3 protein. In the table there are about 1.5 million distinct CDR3 sequences, approximately 43% of which are singletons. V dropped 4 bases and J dropped 3 bases, with 4 bases sitting between them. The CDR3 has 11 amino acids. Looked up from germline, CDR1 is SQVTM and CDR2 is ANQGSEA. This clonotype has a count of ten or more. Its antigen is currently unknown. General study points: Investigators treated diversity estimates from one million T cells as underestimates.

This chain joins TRBV29-1 and TRBJ2-1; D is undetermined. The receptor comes from a woman aged 18-30 years in good health. Material: blood. The CDR3 loop reads CSVGFYNEQFF. CDR3 sequence (DNA): TGCAGCGTTGGGTTCTACAATGAGCAGTTCTTC.